This T cell receptor beta chain was captured by sequencing in a study of metastatic and nonmetastatic thyroid tumors. Looking at the study overall: Repertoires from malignant and benign thyroid patients were compared across blood and tumor or nodule tissue.

Before thyroid surgery, none of the patients had received any treatment. This clone came up many times. What it binds is unknown. TCRdb re-clonotyped the PCR reads through MiXCR. The sample holds tens of thousands of clones, about an eighth seen once. Whole-study results and caveats: In both blood and tumor samples, TCR beta diversity was reported significantly higher for malignant than benign nodules.

V lost 5 bases to trimming and J lost 4 bases, with 12 bases between them. Germline V gene data show CDR1 as PRHDT and CDR2 as FYEKMQ (reference sequence). The CDR3 loop spans 13 amino acids. The chain recombines TRBV13 with TRBJ2-7, with D perhaps given as TRBD1 or TRBD2 (5 bases each). The specimen sequenced was blood. The TCR comes from a female donor with papillary thyroid cancer or a benign thyroid nodule (not recorded which). Some clones in this sample may be carry-over from other donors' samples. CDR3 coding DNA: TGTGCCAGCAGCCCCCGTGGGGGTTACGAGCAGTACTTC. It yields the protein CASSPRGGYEQYF.